Shown below are 27 T cell receptor beta chains from a single sample sequenced in a study of T cell changes during pregnancy in multiple sclerosis. The protocol was immunoSEQ multiplex PCR, while the TCRdb copy is restricted to in-frame clones and leaves out a portion. The repertoire holds 60,000 or so clones, with 90% as singletons. Sample: peripheral blood, taken in the second trimester of pregnancy. These TCRs come from a female donor in good health, enrolled as a control in a pregnancy study.

The chain uses TRBV27 and TRBJ2-7, with TRBD2 matching over 12 bases. With 6 bases clipped from V and 4 bases from J, the junction kept 4 bases outside the gene matches. The germline V gene has CDR1 MNHEY and CDR2 SMNVEV (reference sequence). The CDR3 consists of 14 residues. In nucleotides, the CDR3 is TGTGCCAGCAGCCAAACTAGCGGGGGGTACGAGCAGTACTTC. Translating it yields CASSQTSGGYEQYF.

Points on this clone: One junction end does not reproduce the germline sequence, and a read error may be involved. The CDR3 coding sequence is TGTGCTAGCAGCTTAAGCTTCGGGGACTACGAGCAGTACTTC. This encodes CASSLSFGDYEQYF. The chain joins TRBV7-7 to TRBJ2-7; tentatively, D is TRBD2 (5 bases). This CDR3 is built from 14 residues. The germline V gene encodes CDR1 SSHAT and CDR2 FNYEAQ (reference sequence).

This clone was seen once. This chain links TRBV5-1 with TRBJ1-1; D is undetermined. V lost 0 bases to trimming and J lost 5 bases, with 8 bases between them. CDR1 SGHRS and CDR2 YFSETQ come from the germline V gene. The CDR3 extends over 13 amino acids. CDR3 coding DNA: TGCGCCAGCAGCTTGGGCTACGGGACTGAAGCTTTCTTT. Protein product: CASSLGYGTEAFF.

The gene calls are TRBV10-1 and TRBJ1-4; D unclear. The V and J ends lost 7 bases and 0 bases respectively, with 12 bases between them. From germline, CDR1 is WNHNN and CDR2 SYGVQD (reference sequence). This CDR3 is built from 15 residues. The CDR3 nucleotides are TGCGCCAGCACCCACGGGAGTGCAACTAATGAAAAACTGTTTTTT. This translates into CASTHGSATNEKLFF.

The chain couples TRBV28 to TRBJ2-7; 7 bases are a match to TRBD1. V lost 5 bases and J lost 3; bases outside the gene matches: 7. This CDR3 has 14 amino acids. Per the germline V gene, CDR1 is MDHEN and CDR2 is SYDVKM. The CDR3 reads CASSPATGNYEQYF. DNA for the CDR3: TGTGCCAGCAGTCCCGCGACAGGGAACTACGAGCAGTACTTC.

V usage is TRBV11-3 and J usage is TRBJ2-6, with TRBD1 matching over 8 bases. V trimming: 5 bases; J trimming: 2 bases; junction bases outside the gene matches: 2. The CDR3 extends over 15 amino acids. Germline CDR1 SGHNT, CDR2 YENEEA. CDR3 nucleotide sequence: TGTGCCAGCAGCCAGGGGGCGACTGGGGCCAACGTCCTGACTTTC. As protein: CASSQGATGANVLTF.

The chain recombines TRBV9 with TRBJ2-1, with D maybe TRBD2 (7 bases). From germline, CDR1 is SGDLS and CDR2 YYNGEE. The CDR3 spans 16 residues. The V end was cut by 4 bases, the J end by 6 bases, with 20 bases between. The CDR3 DNA reads as TGTGCCAGCAGCCCATTCCTAAGGGGGGGGAGCAATGAGCAGTTCTTC. Translating it yields CASSPFLRGGSNEQFF.

This sequence joins TRBV10-1 and TRBJ1-3; possibly TRBD1 for D (6 bases). The germline CDR1 and CDR2 sequences are WNHNN and SYGVQD (reference sequence). The CDR3 length is 14 residues. V dropped 10 bases and J dropped 3 bases, with 16 bases sitting between them. The chain's CDR3 is CAIPGGARGNTIYF. For the CDR3, the DNA is TGCGCCATTCCTGGGGGGGCGCGTGGAAACACCATATATTTT.

This clone was observed a handful of times. CDR3: CASSVDTYGYTF. CDR3 DNA sequence: TGTGCCAGCAGTGTAGACACCTATGGCTACACCTTC. The rearrangement links TRBV6-1 to TRBJ1-2; D not resolved. The germline gives CDR1 MNHNS, CDR2 SASEGT. The CDR3 spans 12 residues. The V and J ends lost 4 bases and 4 bases respectively, with 7 bases between them.

The chain has TRBV5-1 and TRBJ2-5, with 8 positions matching TRBD1. The CDR3 runs 17 residues. Germline lookup yields CDR1 SGHRS and CDR2 YFSETQ. V was clipped by 4 bases and J by 4 bases; unmatched bases: 15. The CDR3 loop is CASSVGDPGGPRETQYF. CDR3 DNA: TGCGCCAGCAGCGTCGGAGATCCAGGGGGCCCTAGAGAGACCCAGTACTTC.

The chain employs TRBV7-9 and TRBJ1-2; 7 bases are a match to TRBD1. Germline V lookup: CDR1 SEHNR, CDR2 FQNEAQ (reference sequence). J was trimmed by 1 base and V by 2 bases; bases with no gene match: 4. The CDR3 is made up of 15 amino acids. CDR3 loop: CASSLSDRDNYGYTF. CDR3 DNA: TGTGCCAGCAGCTTAAGTGACAGGGATAACTATGGCTACACCTTC.

This clone occurred once. V usage is TRBV11-1 and J usage is TRBJ2-3; maybe TRBD1 (5 bases). Between the trimmed V and J ends, which lost 3 bases and 4 bases, there was a span of 17 bases. CDR1 SGHAT and CDR2 FQDESV come from the germline V gene (reference sequence). The CDR3 runs to 16 residues. CDR3 protein: CASSFYYGRAADTQYF. For the CDR3, the DNA is TGTGCCAGCAGCTTTTATTACGGCAGGGCCGCAGATACGCAGTATTTT.

J is TRBJ1-6 and V is TRBV30; D is unclear. Trimming took 4 bases from V and 13 from J, leaving 17 bases between them. Germline CDR1 is GTSNPN and CDR2 is SVGIG (reference sequence). The CDR3 sequence is 13 residues long. The CDR3 bases are TGTGCCTGGACCCGGGAGGTCGCGTCCCCCCTCCACTTT. This sequence encodes CAWTREVASPLHF.

The chain uses TRBV10-3 and TRBJ2-5; 13 bases align to TRBD2. Germline V gene sequence: CDR1 ENHRY, CDR2 SYGVKD. J gave up 5 bases and V 6 bases, and 9 bases lay outside the gene matches. The length of the CDR3 is 16 residues. CDR3 sequence (DNA): TGTGCCATCAGCCAAACTAGCGGGGGGGCCCGGGAGACCCAGTACTTC. This sequence encodes CAISQTSGGARETQYF.

This clone was counted once. J is TRBJ1-6 and V is TRBV5-1; D is possibly TRBD1 (6 bases). Germline V gene data show CDR1 as SGHRS and CDR2 as YFSETQ. The V gene lost 3 bases and the J gene lost 11 bases, with 9 bases spanning the gap. The CDR3 extends over 12 amino acids. CDR3 sequence: CASSSQGTPLHF. The DNA for the CDR3 is TGCGCCAGCAGCTCACAGGGAACACCCCTCCACTTT.

The rearrangement joins TRBV27 to TRBJ1-1; 7 nucleotides line up with TRBD1. The ends lost 1 base at V and 11 bases at J; junction bases unmatched: 10. This CDR3 is 14 amino acids long. The germline V gene has CDR1 MNHEY and CDR2 SMNVEV (reference sequence). This chain's CDR3 is CASSLFDKGAAAFF. Here the CDR3 DNA reads TGTGCCAGCAGTTTATTCGACAAGGGGGCTGCGGCTTTCTTT.

The chain couples TRBV4-2 to TRBJ2-7, with TRBD2 matching over 8 bases. The CDR3 totals 15 residues. Germline CDR1 and CDR2: LGHNA and YNFKEQ. Trimming cost V 1 base and J 7 bases; bases outside gene matches: 9. The DNA of the CDR3 is TGTGCCAGCAGCCAAGGAGAGTCGACTAGCGAGGAGCAGTACTTC. The encoded protein is CASSQGESTSEEQYF.

The rearrangement joins TRBV5-1 to TRBJ2-7, with a tentative D call TRBD2 (7 bases). Looked up from germline, CDR1 is SGHRS and CDR2 is YFSETQ. The V end lost 4 bases, the J end lost 5 bases, and 16 bases lay between the germline ends. The CDR3 is 14 amino acids. The CDR3 DNA is TGCGCCAGCAGCCTCGGGGGGCCCGGGGACGAGCAGTACTTC. Translation gives CASSLGGPGDEQYF. The whole variable domain, filled in from reference TRBV5-1 and TRBJ2-7, reads KAGVTQTPRYLIKTRGQQVTLSCSPISGHRSVSWYQQTPGQGLQFLFEYFSETQRNKGNFPGRFSGRQFSNSRSEMNVSTLELGDSALYLCASSLGGPGDEQYFGPGTRLTVT.

The chain carries TRBV19 and TRBJ1-2; no clear D gene. V lost 3 bases and J 4 bases, leaving 18 bases between the germline ends. Germline lookup yields CDR1 LNHDA and CDR2 SQIVND (reference sequence). The CDR3 is 16 amino acids. In nucleotides, the CDR3 is TGTGCCAGTAGTATGGGGAGGGAGAGGCGGTTCTATGGCTACACCTTC. It encodes CASSMGRERRFYGYTF.

This chain links TRBV4-1 with TRBJ2-7; perhaps TRBD2 as D (6 bases). Germline V gives CDR1 MGHRA, CDR2 YSYEKL. Trimming removed 0 bases from V and 6 bases from J, with 18 bases in between. This CDR3 contains 16 residues. The CDR3 protein is CASSQEGQRLDSEQYF. DNA of the CDR3: TGCGCCAGCAGCCAAGAAGGCCAGAGACTAGACTCCGAGCAGTACTTC.

A single count supports this clone. Other DNA variants within this sample encode the same CDR3. This chain connects TRBV2 to TRBJ2-1, with D perhaps matching TRBD2 (6 bases). V dropped 6 bases and J dropped 4 bases, with 7 bases sitting between them. The CDR3 has 12 residues. CDR1 and CDR2 from the germline V gene are SNHLY and FYNNEI. CDR3 residues: CASSGSYNEQFF. The CDR3 DNA reads as TGTGCCAGCAGCGGGAGTTACAATGAGCAGTTCTTC.

The genes are TRBV28 and TRBJ1-1, with D possibly TRBD1 on 5 matching bases. CDR3 length equals 15 residues. Trimming pared 6 bases from V and 1 base from J, leaving 15 bases between. The germline V gene has CDR1 MDHEN and CDR2 SYDVKM. The CDR3, as DNA: TGTGCCAGCAGATTACCCGGGACTCGGAACACTGAAGCTTTCTTT. It encodes CASRLPGTRNTEAFF.

The rearrangement uses TRBV19 and TRBJ2-7; tentatively, D is TRBD2 (6 bases). Germline V CDR1 and CDR2: LNHDA, SQIVND (reference sequence). Trimming took off 5 bases at V and 3 bases at J, with 14 bases between the two ends. This CDR3 region has 14 residues. CDR3 in amino acids: CASSSPRAGYEQYF. CDR3 nucleotides: TGTGCCAGTAGTTCCCCACGAGCGGGCTACGAGCAGTACTTC.

The rearrangement uses TRBV5-1 and TRBJ2-5, with TRBD2 matching over 13 bases. Germline lookup yields CDR1 SGHRS and CDR2 YFSETQ. The CDR3 totals 14 residues. V dropped 3 bases and J dropped 4; count of bases not matched to a gene: 0. CDR3 in amino acids: CASSWTSGGETQYF. DNA for the CDR3: TGCGCCAGCAGCTGGACTAGCGGGGGAGAGACCCAGTACTTC.

The chain joins TRBV11-3 to TRBJ2-1; 8 nucleotides line up with TRBD2. CDR1 and CDR2 (germline): SGHNT, YENEEA. This CDR3 region has 14 residues. V gave up 0 bases and J gave up 6 bases; unmatched junction bases: 1. This chain's CDR3 is CASSLEGTSNEQFF. The CDR3 DNA reads TGTGCCAGCAGCTTAGAGGGGACTAGCAATGAGCAGTTCTTC.

The gene calls are TRBV2 and TRBJ2-4; 12 bases match TRBD2. The CDR3 has 18 amino acids. Germline V gene sequence: CDR1 SNHLY, CDR2 FYNNEI. Trimming removed 2 bases from V and 0 bases from J; junction bases left unmatched: 5. CDR3 sequence (DNA): TGTGCCAGCAGTGAACTAGCGGGAGGGTCGCTAGCCAAAAACATTCAGTACTTC. This translates into CASSELAGGSLAKNIQYF.

The chain joins TRBV28 to TRBJ1-4; no definite D call. V lost 5 bases to trimming and J lost 3 bases, with 13 bases between them. Germline V gives CDR1 MDHEN, CDR2 SYDVKM. This CDR3 has 15 residues. CDR3 nucleotides: TGTGCCAGCAGTGCACTAGACCTTTCTAATGAAAAACTGTTTTTT. Translated: CASSALDLSNEKLFF.